This note documents a single TCR beta chain sequence. Antigen: not known. The sample comes from a study of response to subunit inactivated influenza vaccine. Notes on the study in general: Authors proposed each seasonal influenza vaccination draws in few new T cells.

The CDR3 loop spans 14 amino acids. Germline CDR1 SGHAT, CDR2 FQNNGV. Trimming removed 3 bases from V and 3 bases from J; junction bases left unmatched: 5. TCRdb independently ran MiXCR on the RT-PCR reads; one entry per CDR3 protein. The data hold more than 500,000 distinct CDR3 sequences, with 11% observed a single time. These data were also reused for a study on T cells expressing NK-cell markers. As reported in that work: It was by 5'RACE template switching with UMIs that TCR beta cDNA was made. Sorted CD3+CD56+NKG2C+, CD3+CD56+NKG2C- and CD3+CD56-NKG2C+ T cells supplied TCR beta repertoires.

The source of this sequence is a man over 45 who received an inactivated influenza vaccine. This chain connects TRBV11-2 to TRBJ2-7; 7 bases line up with TRBD2. Here the sequenced sample was PBMCs from blood, taken on the day of vaccination. The CDR3 region is CASSLGGVYYEQYF. Written as DNA, the CDR3 is TGTGCCAGCAGCTTGGGGGGGGTTTACTACGAGCAGTACTTC.